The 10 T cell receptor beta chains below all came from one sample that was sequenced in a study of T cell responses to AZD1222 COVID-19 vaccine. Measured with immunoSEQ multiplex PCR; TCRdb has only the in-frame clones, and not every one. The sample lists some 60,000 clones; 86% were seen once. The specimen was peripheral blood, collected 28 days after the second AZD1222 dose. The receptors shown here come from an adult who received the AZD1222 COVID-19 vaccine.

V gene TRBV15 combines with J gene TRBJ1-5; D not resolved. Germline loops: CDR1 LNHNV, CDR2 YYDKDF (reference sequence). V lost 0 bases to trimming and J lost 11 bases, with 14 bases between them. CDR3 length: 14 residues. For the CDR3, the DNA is TGTGCCACCAGCAGAGATCTCGTAACGGCGGCCCAGCATTTT. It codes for CATSRDLVTAAQHF.

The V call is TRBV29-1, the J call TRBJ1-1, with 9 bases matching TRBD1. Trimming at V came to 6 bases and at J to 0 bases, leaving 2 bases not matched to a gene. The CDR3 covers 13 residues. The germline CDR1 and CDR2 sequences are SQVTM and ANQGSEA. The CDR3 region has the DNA TGCAGCGTCAGGGACAGGGTGAACACTGAAGCTTTCTTT. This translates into CSVRDRVNTEAFF.

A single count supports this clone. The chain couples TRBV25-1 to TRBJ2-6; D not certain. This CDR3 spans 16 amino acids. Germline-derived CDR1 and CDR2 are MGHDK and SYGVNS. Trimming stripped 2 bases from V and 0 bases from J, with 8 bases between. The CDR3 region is CASSEGWLSGANVLTF. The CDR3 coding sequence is TGTGCCAGCAGTGAAGGGTGGCTCTCTGGGGCCAACGTCCTGACTTTC.

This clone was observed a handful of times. The CDR3 sequence: CASSRLAGEGGELFF. The CDR3 bases are TGCGCCAGCAGCCGACTAGCGGGAGAAGGCGGGGAGCTGTTTTTT. The chain combines TRBV5-1 with TRBJ2-2; TRBD2 aligns across 12 bases. CDR1 is SGHRS, CDR2 YFSETQ, per germline. The CDR3 covers 15 residues. V shed 4 bases, J shed 7 bases, and the junction held 5 bases outside the gene matches.

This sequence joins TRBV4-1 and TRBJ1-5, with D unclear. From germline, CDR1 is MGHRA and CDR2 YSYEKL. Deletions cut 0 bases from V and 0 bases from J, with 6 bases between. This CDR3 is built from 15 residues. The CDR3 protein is CASSQDRASNQPQHF. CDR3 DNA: TGCGCCAGCAGCCAAGATCGCGCTAGCAATCAGCCCCAGCATTTT.

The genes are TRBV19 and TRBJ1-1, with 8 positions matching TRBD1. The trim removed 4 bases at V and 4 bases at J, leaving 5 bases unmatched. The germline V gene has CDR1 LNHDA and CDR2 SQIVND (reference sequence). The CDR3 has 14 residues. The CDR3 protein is CASSNRQGPTEAFF. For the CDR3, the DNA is TGTGCCAGTAGTAACCGACAGGGGCCCACTGAAGCTTTCTTT.

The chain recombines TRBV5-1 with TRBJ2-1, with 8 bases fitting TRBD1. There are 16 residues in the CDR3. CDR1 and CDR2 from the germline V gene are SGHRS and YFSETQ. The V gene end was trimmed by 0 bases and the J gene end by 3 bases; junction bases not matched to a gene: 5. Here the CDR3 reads CASSLDRGTIYNEQFF. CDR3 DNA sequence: TGCGCCAGCAGCTTGGACAGGGGGACCATCTACAATGAGCAGTTCTTC. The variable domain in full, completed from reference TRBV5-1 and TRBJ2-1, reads KAGVTQTPRYLIKTRGQQVTLSCSPISGHRSVSWYQQTPGQGLQFLFEYFSETQRNKGNFPGRFSGRQFSNSRSEMNVSTLELGDSALYLCASSLDRGTIYNEQFFGPGTRLTVL.

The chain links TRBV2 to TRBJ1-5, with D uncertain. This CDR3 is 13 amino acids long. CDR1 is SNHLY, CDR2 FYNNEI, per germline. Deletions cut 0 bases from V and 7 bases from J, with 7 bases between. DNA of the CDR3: TGTGCCAGCAGTGAAGCCCGAGGACAGCCCCAGCATTTT. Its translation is CASSEARGQPQHF.

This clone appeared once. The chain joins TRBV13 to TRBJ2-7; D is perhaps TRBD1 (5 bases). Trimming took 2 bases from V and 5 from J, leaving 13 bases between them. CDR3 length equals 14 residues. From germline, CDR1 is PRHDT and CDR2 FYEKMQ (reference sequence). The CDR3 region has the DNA TGTGCCAGCAGCTTAAACCAGGGTGAAAACGAGCAGTACTTC. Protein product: CASSLNQGENEQYF.

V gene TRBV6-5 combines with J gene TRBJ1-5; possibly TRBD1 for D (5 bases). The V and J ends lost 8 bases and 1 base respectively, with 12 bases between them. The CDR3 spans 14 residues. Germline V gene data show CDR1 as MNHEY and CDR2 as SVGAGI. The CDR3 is CASLAWGSNQPQHF. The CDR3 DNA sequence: TGTGCCAGCCTGGCCTGGGGGAGCAATCAGCCCCAGCATTTT.